These 30 T cell receptor beta chains were sequenced from one sample in a study of lymphopenia after photon versus proton radiotherapy. Produced via immunoSEQ multiplex PCR; TCRdb's table is partial and in-frame only. The data contain over 25,000 clones, about 80% of them singletons. Specimen: peripheral blood, collected from a patient treated with proton-based radiotherapy. These receptors were obtained from a woman in her 70s with pancreatic cancer.

The chain couples TRBV5-6 to TRBJ1-4, with TRBD1 identical over 7 bases. CDR1 is SGHDT and CDR2 is YYEEEE in the germline V gene. J gave up 0 bases and V 4 bases, and 6 bases lay outside the gene matches. The CDR3 has 16 residues. The CDR3 sequence: CASSGGQRTTNEKLFF. CDR3 bases: TGTGCCAGCAGCGGGGGACAGCGGACAACTAATGAAAAACTGTTTTTT.

The chain joins TRBV27 to TRBJ2-7, with D possibly matching TRBD2 (6 bases). This CDR3 spans 14 amino acids. Germline CDR1 reads MNHEY; CDR2 reads SMNVEV (reference sequence). V lost 2 bases, J lost 1 base, and 9 bases lay in between. Here the CDR3 reads CASSLPGVSYEQYF. The DNA of the CDR3 is TGTGCCAGCAGTTTACCGGGGGTTTCCTACGAGCAGTACTTC.

The chain carries TRBV19 and TRBJ1-5; D is unresolved. This CDR3 has 15 amino acids. Germline CDR1 reads LNHDA; CDR2 reads SQIVND (reference sequence). V lost 2 bases, J lost 0 bases, and 8 bases lay in between. The CDR3: CASSISVHSNQPQHF. The CDR3 bases are TGTGCCAGTAGTATATCGGTCCATAGCAATCAGCCCCAGCATTTT.

The gene calls are TRBV30 and TRBJ2-1; D gene unclear. Trimming cost V 7 bases and J 6 bases, with 19 bases left between them. The V gene's germline CDR1 is GTSNPN and CDR2 SVGIG (reference sequence). The CDR3 contains 14 residues. The CDR3 DNA reads as TGTGCCTCGCGGTCGAGCACTTTGGGCAATGAGCAGTTCTTC. Translation: CASRSSTLGNEQFF.

This clone was seen only a few times. CDR3 residues: CASSQVGANTEAFF. The CDR3 DNA reads as TGTGCCAGCAGCCAAGTCGGAGCAAACACTGAAGCTTTCTTT. This rearrangement joins TRBV4-2 to TRBJ1-1; D is unresolved. CDR1 and CDR2 from the germline V gene are LGHNA and YNFKEQ. This CDR3 region has 14 residues. The V end lost 1 base, the J end lost 2 bases, and 8 bases lay between the germline ends.

V and J are TRBV29-1 and TRBJ2-5; 7 nucleotides agree with TRBD2. Germline V gene sequence: CDR1 SQVTM, CDR2 ANQGSEA. The CDR3 contains 13 residues. V lost 6 bases to trimming and J lost 7 bases; unmatched junction nucleotides: 11. The CDR3 region is CSVGDYSNGTQYF. CDR3 DNA sequence: TGCAGCGTGGGGGACTATTCGAATGGGACCCAGTACTTC.

V is TRBV19 and J is TRBJ2-2; unclear D gene. CDR1 LNHDA and CDR2 SQIVND come from the germline V gene (reference sequence). V was clipped by 6 bases and J by 0 bases, with 11 bases between them. The CDR3 has 15 amino acids. The CDR3 DNA reads TGTGCCAGTAGGAAGGCGGCAGCGAACACCGGGGAGCTGTTTTTT. This codes for CASRKAAANTGELFF.

The chain uses TRBV4-3 and TRBJ2-1; no firm D call. The CDR3 is made up of 14 amino acids. Germline V gene data show CDR1 as LGHNA and CDR2 as YSLEER. Trimming left V 0 bases short and J 7 bases short, with 10 bases between. The CDR3 bases are TGCGCCAGCAGCCAAGATAACAGTAGAAATGAGCAGTTCTTC. Encoded protein: CASSQDNSRNEQFF.

J is TRBJ1-1 and V is TRBV28; TRBD1 agrees at 8 bases. Germline loops: CDR1 MDHEN, CDR2 SYDVKM. The CDR3 covers 15 residues. J was trimmed by 5 bases and V by 7 bases; bases with no gene match: 12. This CDR3 reads CASIPRTGRGTEAFF. For the CDR3, the DNA is TGTGCCAGCATCCCGAGGACAGGGAGGGGTACTGAAGCTTTCTTT.

This chain joins TRBV19 and TRBJ2-2; the match to TRBD1 covers 7 bases. The CDR3 loop spans 13 amino acids. Germline CDR1 reads LNHDA; CDR2 reads SQIVND (reference sequence). Trimming took 11 bases from V and 6 from J; bases not matched to a gene: 9. DNA for the CDR3: TGTGCCTTGTTACACAGGGGATCCGGGGAGCTGTTTTTT. It translates to CALLHRGSGELFF.

The CDR3 region is CASSFTPPYEQYF. The CDR3 nucleotides are TGTGCCAGCAGCTTTACCCCTCCCTACGAGCAGTACTTC. The chain links TRBV5-6 to TRBJ2-7; no clear D gene. CDR1 and CDR2 from the germline V gene are SGHDT and YYEEEE. The length of the CDR3 is 13 residues. Trimming took off 2 bases at V and 2 bases at J, with 8 bases between the two ends.

This chain connects TRBV5-1 to TRBJ1-1; D uncertain. In germline, CDR1 is SGHRS, CDR2 YFSETQ. This CDR3 is built from 15 residues. V shed 4 bases and J shed 1 base, with 14 bases lying between them. CDR3 nucleotides: TGCGCCAGCAGCCCTCAATCTACAGAGAACACTGAAGCTTTCTTT. It is translated as CASSPQSTENTEAFF. Based on the CDR3 plus reference TRBV5-1 and TRBJ1-1, the full variable domain is KAGVTQTPRYLIKTRGQQVTLSCSPISGHRSVSWYQQTPGQGLQFLFEYFSETQRNKGNFPGRFSGRQFSNSRSEMNVSTLELGDSALYLCASSPQSTENTEAFFGQGTRLTVV.

The chain combines TRBV10-3 with TRBJ2-3; TRBD1 is a possible D gene (6 bases). V was trimmed by 6 bases and J by 3 bases, leaving 13 bases between them. CDR3 length equals 14 residues. The germline CDR1 and CDR2 sequences are ENHRY and SYGVKD. The CDR3 region is CAISRQEWTDTQYF. DNA of the CDR3: TGTGCCATCAGCCGACAGGAATGGACAGATACGCAGTATTTT.

This chain uses TRBV7-2 with TRBJ2-3; tentatively, D is TRBD1 or TRBD2 (5 bases each). The CDR3 loop spans 17 amino acids. The V end was cut by 5 bases, the J end by 0 bases, with 18 bases between. The V gene's germline CDR1 is SGHTA and CDR2 FQGNSA. As DNA, the CDR3 is TGTGCCAGCAGCCGTAACCTAGCTGGGGGTAGCACAGATACGCAGTATTTT. It is translated as CASSRNLAGGSTDTQYF.

This chain uses TRBV5-5 with TRBJ1-1; tentatively, D is TRBD1 (6 bases). CDR3 length: 15 amino acids. Germline V CDR1 and CDR2: SGHKS, YYEKEE (reference sequence). V was pared by 4 bases and J by 0 bases, with 13 bases between. CDR3 region: CASSRGDTLNTEAFF. In DNA, the CDR3 is TGTGCCAGCAGCCGAGGGGACACATTGAACACTGAAGCTTTCTTT.

The chain couples TRBV6-5 to TRBJ1-1; a weak D match, TRBD1 (5 bases). CDR3 length: 13 residues. Trimming stripped 6 bases from V and 1 base from J, with 9 bases between. From germline, CDR1 is MNHEY and CDR2 SVGAGI. This CDR3 is CASRAQENTEAFF. CDR3 DNA sequence: TGTGCCAGCAGGGCACAGGAGAACACTGAAGCTTTCTTT.

The V and J genes are TRBV7-8 and TRBJ2-5; 12 nucleotides line up with TRBD2. Germline V gene sequence: CDR1 SGHVS, CDR2 FQNEAQ. The CDR3 has 17 amino acids. V lost 5 bases and J lost 4; bases outside the gene matches: 11. The CDR3 is CASSPSGLAGRRETQYF. CDR3 coding DNA: TGTGCCAGCAGCCCATCAGGACTAGCGGGACGTCGAGAGACCCAGTACTTC.

The chain links TRBV28 to TRBJ1-2; 7 positions agree with TRBD1. This CDR3 region has 16 residues. CDR1 and CDR2 (germline): MDHEN, SYDVKM. J gave up 4 bases and V 4 bases, and 12 bases lay outside the gene matches. The DNA of the CDR3 is TGTGCCAGCAGTTCTTCCCAATTCACAGGGGCCTATGGCTACACCTTC. Protein product: CASSSSQFTGAYGYTF.

In nucleotides, the CDR3 is TGTGCCAGCAGTAGGGCTAGCAATCAGCCCCAGCATTTT. Residues: CASSRASNQPQHF. This chain uses TRBV6-4 with TRBJ1-5; D remains ambiguous. The CDR3 is 13 residues long. V was cut by 5 bases and J by 0 bases, with 5 bases left in between. In germline, CDR1 is MRHNA, CDR2 SNTAGT.

J is TRBJ2-3 and V is TRBV7-9; D is unresolved. The germline V and J ends were trimmed by 5 bases and 5 bases, with 23 bases remaining between them. The CDR3 has 17 amino acids. Germline-derived CDR1 and CDR2 are SEHNR and FQNEAQ (reference sequence). CDR3 sequence: CASSPFDSFGYVDTQYF. The CDR3 nucleotides are TGTGCCAGCAGCCCGTTTGACTCTTTTGGCTACGTAGATACGCAGTATTTT. The full variable domain, its missing parts supplied by reference TRBV7-9 and TRBJ2-3, is DTGVSQNPRHKITKRGQNVTFRCDPISEHNRLYWYRQTLGQGPEFLTYFQNEAQLEKSRLLSDRFSAERPKGSFSTLEIQRTEQGDSAMYLCASSPFDSFGYVDTQYFGPGTRLTVL.

The chain couples TRBV7-9 to TRBJ1-3; D possibly corresponds to TRBD1 (5 bases). CDR3 length: 17 residues. V was trimmed by 5 bases and J by 4 bases, leaving 21 bases between them. Germline V gene lookup returns CDR1 SEHNR and CDR2 FQNEAQ (reference sequence). CDR3 DNA: TGTGCCAGCAGCCGCGCCGCCGTGGGGGTTGCCGGAAACACCATATATTTT. It yields the protein CASSRAAVGVAGNTIYF.

The chain links TRBV5-1 to TRBJ1-2; D is ambiguous. Between the trimmed V and J ends, which lost 6 bases and 4 bases, there was a span of 10 bases. This CDR3 region has 12 residues. Germline values: CDR1 SGHRS, CDR2 YFSETQ. CDR3 protein: CASTREGYGYTF. As DNA, the CDR3 is TGCGCCAGCACCCGTGAGGGCTATGGCTACACCTTC.

This clone was observed a few times. The chain employs TRBV11-3 and TRBJ2-6; TRBD1 matches at 9 bases. Germline V gene data show CDR1 as SGHNT and CDR2 as YENEEA. The CDR3 is made up of 17 amino acids. Losses at the gene ends were 5 bases for V and 1 base for J; bases not matched to a gene: 6. This CDR3 is CASSEGQGNSGANVLTF. DNA of the CDR3: TGTGCCAGCAGCGAGGGACAGGGCAATTCTGGGGCCAACGTCCTGACTTTC.

The chain uses TRBV11-2 and TRBJ2-1, with D unresolved. Germline CDR1 and CDR2: SGHAT and FQNNGV. Trimming took off 2 bases at V and 8 bases at J, with 10 bases between the two ends. The CDR3 has 13 amino acids. The DNA of the CDR3 is TGTGCCAGCAGCTTAAGATTTGGGGATGAGCAGTTCTTC. Amino acid sequence: CASSLRFGDEQFF.

This chain links TRBV7-3 with TRBJ2-7; D gene uncertain. This CDR3 comprises 15 residues. Germline loops: CDR1 SGHTA, CDR2 FQGTGA. Between the trimmed V and J ends, which lost 0 bases and 5 bases, there was a span of 14 bases. The CDR3 DNA follows: TGTGCCAGCAGCTTAACCCCAAACCTAAACGACGAGCAGTACTTC. This gives the protein CASSLTPNLNDEQYF.

This clone rates as medium-sized. The chain carries TRBV28 and TRBJ1-2, with 10 bases fitting TRBD1. The CDR3 has 14 amino acids. V was clipped by 2 bases and J by 8 bases; unmatched bases: 5. The germline gives CDR1 MDHEN, CDR2 SYDVKM. DNA for the CDR3: TGTGCCAGCAGTTTAGGGACAGGGGTTGGCGGCTACACCTTC. This sequence encodes CASSLGTGVGGYTF.

This chain uses TRBV4-3 with TRBJ2-7; TRBD2 matches 10 bases. J was trimmed by 4 bases and V by 0 bases; bases with no gene match: 9. Germline-derived CDR1 and CDR2 are LGHNA and YSLEER. The CDR3 extends over 17 amino acids. CDR3 bases: TGCGCCAGCAGCCAAGATCAAGTCGCTAGCGGGAGTTACGAGCAGTACTTC. It yields the protein CASSQDQVASGSYEQYF.

V gene TRBV19 combines with J gene TRBJ2-2, with 9 bases matching TRBD1. In germline, CDR1 is LNHDA, CDR2 SQIVND (reference sequence). The CDR3 is 15 residues long. The trim removed 6 bases at V and 2 bases at J, leaving 4 bases unmatched. DNA of the CDR3: TGTGCCAGTAGCACAGGGGGCCTTAACACCGGGGAGCTGTTTTTT. Translating gives CASSTGGLNTGELFF.

The rearrangement links TRBV7-2 to TRBJ2-4; 11 positions agree with TRBD2. V shed 4 bases and J 13 bases; nucleotides not matched to a gene: 12. The CDR3 has 15 residues. From germline, CDR1 is SGHTA and CDR2 FQGNSA. The CDR3 region is CASSSIPTSGTVQYF. The DNA of the CDR3 is TGTGCCAGCAGCTCCATCCCGACTAGCGGGACGGTACAGTACTTC.

The V gene is TRBV6-6, the J gene TRBJ1-5, with D uncertain. The CDR3 extends over 13 amino acids. CDR1 is MNHNY, CDR2 SVGAGI, per germline (reference sequence). Trimming took off 4 bases at V and 6 bases at J, with 10 bases between the two ends. CDR3 protein: CASSFYRGQPQHF. The CDR3 DNA is TGTGCCAGCAGTTTCTACCGAGGTCAGCCCCAGCATTTT.